Here is one TCR beta chain with its context. This table comes from immunoSEQ multiplex PCR, and its TCRdb copy is limited to in-frame clones, with some not included. The data show roughly 15,000 clones, more than 70% seen once. This sample is drawn from a study of tumour-infiltrating T cells in Burkitt lymphoma. Study as a whole: Survival, overall and progression-free, tracked with productive clonality.

CDR1 is SGHTA, CDR2 FQGNSA, per germline. The CDR3 extends over 14 amino acids. V gave up 5 bases and J gave up 4 bases, with 12 bases separating them. This rearrangement joins TRBV7-2 to TRBJ1-5; D ambiguous. The sequence came from a human donor with diffuse large B-cell lymphoma. Sequencing was done on a sample of tumor tissue. CDR3 sequence: CASSPPGSNQPQHF. The CDR3 nucleotides are TGTGCCAGCAGCCCACCCGGGAGTAATCAGCCCCAGCATTTT. The full variable domain, in which reference TRBV7-2 and TRBJ1-5 provide the parts outside the CDR3, is GAGVSQSPSNKVTEKGKDVELRCDPISGHTALYWYRQSLGQGLEFLIYFQGNSAPDKSGLPSDRFSAERTGGSVSTLTIQRTQQEDSAVYLCASSPPGSNQPQHFGDGTRLSIL.